The subject of this entry is one T cell receptor beta chain. This clonotype occurred many times. The antigen this receptor binds is unknown. No base quality information exists; no much larger clone differs at one position. This record belongs to a study of early T cells in non-severe SARS-CoV-2 infection (dated by TCRdb to the early 2020s). The study in broad terms: Because TCR sequencing relied on bulk RNA taken from unsorted whole blood, pairing of alpha and beta chains was not possible.

CDR1 and CDR2 are read off the germline V gene as MNHEY and SVGEGT. V loses 0 bases of germline sequence and J loses 7 bases, and the interval between the two ends is 4 bases. The CDR3 sequence holds 11 residues, the cysteine and phenylalanine included. Only CDR3 DNA is held: 33 bases, read in frame from base 1. Results and caveats for the whole study, not just this receptor: VDJdb matching was skewed toward anti-spike CD8 responses, so virus-specific expansions were likely underestimated and private and CD4 specificities were missed.

The method behind the library was 5' RACE. Sequencing was carried out with a NextSeq 500. In the TCR library protocol, unique molecular identifiers were attached to individual cDNA molecules to correct for PCR bias and sequencing error. TCR alpha and beta chains were both sequenced, and the abundances of alpha and beta sequences in each sample were closely correlated with each other. The study's processing was this. V gene, J gene and CDR3 annotation of TCR sequences was performed with Decombinator V4. TCRs were defined as expanded if a significant change between any two time points was detected under a Poisson model with p below 0.0001. TCR abundances were normalised to the total number of TCRs sequenced per sample and were expressed as counts per million. MAIT TCRs were defined by TRAV1-2 paired with TRAJ12, TRAJ20 or TRAJ33, and iNKT TCRs by TRAV10 paired with TRAJ18. VDJdb, accessed 1 November 2021, was searched for CMV, EBV and SARS-CoV-2 annotated TCRs, excluding TCRs annotated for multiple antigens. TCRdb trimmed public reads at Q25 via fastp, called clones via MiXCR and kept in-frame beta chains. Rows are unified per CDR3 protein, each entry keeping the most common DNA and genes. The V and J calls reflect TCRdb's pipeline rather than the authors' work. The sample contains about 64,000 distinct CDR3 sequences, roughly 12% of them found a single time. The top ten hold over 1.1% of the sample.

The study was a case-control design nested within a healthcare worker cohort in London, UK, with weekly nasopharyngeal swab PCR tests and blood sampling. Healthcare workers were enrolled in the week of the UK lockdown, from 23 to 31 March 2020, and were followed every week for up to 16 weeks. This TCR came from an adult who was a healthcare worker with PCR-confirmed SARS-CoV-2 infection or an uninfected control (not recorded which). The sequenced sample was whole blood, obtained at baseline. The sequence joins TRBV6-2 or TRBV6-3 to TRBJ2-7; no D gene can be assigned with confidence. The encoded CDR3 is CASSYSGEQYF. In nucleotides, the sequence is TGTGCCAGCAGTTACTCCGGGGAGCAGTACTTC.